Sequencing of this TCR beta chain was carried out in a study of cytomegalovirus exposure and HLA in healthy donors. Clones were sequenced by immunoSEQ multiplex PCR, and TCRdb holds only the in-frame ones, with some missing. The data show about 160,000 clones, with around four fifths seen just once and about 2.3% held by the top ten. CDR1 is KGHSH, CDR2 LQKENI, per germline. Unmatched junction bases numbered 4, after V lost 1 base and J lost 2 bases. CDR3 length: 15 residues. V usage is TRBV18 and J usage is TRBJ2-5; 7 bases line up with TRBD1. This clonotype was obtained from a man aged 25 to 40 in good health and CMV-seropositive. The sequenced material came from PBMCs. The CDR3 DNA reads TGTGCCAGCTCACCACAGGGACAGCGACAAGAGACCCAGTACTTC. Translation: CASSPQGQRQETQYF.